Described below is a single TCR beta chain sequence and its context. The antigen is undetermined. The method was immunoSEQ multiplex PCR; TCRdb's version includes in-frame clones alone and lacks a portion of them. The data hold approximately 2.5 million clones, with roughly 93% observed a single time. The sample is drawn from a study of shared clonotypes between healthy human individuals. General study results and limits: Sharing across a few donors was seen in 4% to 5.5% of naive CD4 clonotypes. Despite large depth, sorted-subset datasets appeared incompletely sequenced.

The CDR3 length is 13 residues. Germline V CDR1 and CDR2: MNHNS, SASEGT. J gave up 4 bases and V 6 bases, and 5 bases lay outside the gene matches. The sequenced material came from naive CD4+ T cells from PBMCs. Stated subset: CD45RA+ positively selected. The source is a man in his late teens or twenties in good health. Some clones in this sample may be carry-over from other donors' samples. The rearrangement joins TRBV6-1 to TRBJ1-2; 7 positions agree with TRBD1. DNA of the CDR3: TGTGCCAGCAGCTTAGACAGGGTCTATGGCTACACCTTC. This encodes CASSLDRVYGYTF.